This entry is about one TCR beta chain. Vbeta (60) and Jbeta (13) primers were used in the PCR. TCRdb keeps only in-frame clones here, not all; method: immunoSEQ multiplex PCR. Among approximately 130,000 clones listed, about 77% were seen once. The entry originates in a study of cytomegalovirus exposure and HLA in healthy donors. Study background: Most genotyped donors, over 70% of more than 300, had Caucasian-associated genetic ancestry.

This CDR3 comprises 14 residues. Trimming left V 3 bases short and J 6 bases short, with 13 bases between. Germline V gene lookup returns CDR1 MNHNS and CDR2 SASEGT. Sampled while nominally healthy, donors likely had unrecorded immune exposures. Sequenced input: PBMCs. This TCR came from a man over 45 in good health and CMV-seronegative. The chain recombines TRBV6-1 with TRBJ2-3, with D possibly matching TRBD2 (5 bases). CDR3 residues: CASSDSGGQDTQYF. The CDR3 DNA is TGTGCCAGCAGTGACAGCGGCGGGCAGGATACGCAGTATTTT.